Presented here are 16 T cell receptor beta chains from one specimen sequenced in a study of shared clonotypes between healthy human individuals. Here immunoSEQ multiplex PCR was the method, and the copy in TCRdb shows in-frame clones only, minus some. This table holds about 2 million clones, about 95% found once. Naive CD8 populations comprised CD45RO-negative cells positively selected for CCR7, excluding terminally differentiated effector memory CD45RA+ cells. The sequenced sample consisted of naive CD8+ T cells sorted from blood. The receptors originated from a man between 18 and 35 years old in good health.

The chain has TRBV4-1 and TRBJ2-7; the match to TRBD1 covers 9 bases. The V gene end was trimmed by 3 bases and the J gene end by 1 base; junction bases not matched to a gene: 7. This CDR3 comprises 16 residues. Germline CDR1 MGHRA, CDR2 YSYEKL. The CDR3 bases are TGCGCCAGCAGCCACCTATCGGGACAGGGATCCTACGAGCAGTACTTC. Translated, it gives CASSHLSGQGSYEQYF.

V usage is TRBV9 and J usage is TRBJ2-5, with 9 bases identical to TRBD1. J gave up 5 bases and V 4 bases, and 6 bases lay outside the gene matches. Germline V CDR1 and CDR2: SGDLS, YYNGEE. The CDR3 consists of 14 residues. This CDR3 reads CASSSGTGTETQYF. The CDR3 DNA reads TGTGCCAGCAGCTCCGGGACAGGGACGGAGACCCAGTACTTC.

DNA for the CDR3: TGTGCCAGCAGCTTACCTAAGGGGGAGGGCCGGTATGAGCAGTTCTTC. It specifies CASSLPKGEGRYEQFF. V gene TRBV11-2 combines with J gene TRBJ2-1; the D gene is possibly TRBD2 (7 bases). CDR3 length: 16 amino acids. Germline CDR1 and CDR2: SGHAT and FQNNGV. Trimming pared 2 bases from V and 8 bases from J, leaving 19 bases between.

This chain connects TRBV10-3 to TRBJ2-2; 8 bases are a match to TRBD2. V gave up 3 bases and J gave up 6 bases; unmatched junction bases: 6. The CDR3 is made up of 15 amino acids. Germline V lookup: CDR1 ENHRY, CDR2 SYGVKD. The CDR3 bases are TGTGCCATCAGTGATCCAGCGGGAGAAGCCGGGGAGCTGTTTTTT. This sequence encodes CAISDPAGEAGELFF.

The chain is built from TRBV27 and TRBJ1-2; possible D gene TRBD1, 6 bases. V was shortened by 5 bases and J by 4 bases, with 17 bases between the two germline ends. The length of the CDR3 is 15 residues. CDR1 is MNHEY, CDR2 SMNVEV, per germline (reference sequence). The CDR3 spells CASSALQGRVYGYTF. The CDR3 DNA reads TGTGCCAGCAGTGCTTTACAGGGAAGAGTCTATGGCTACACCTTC.

This clone is a singleton in its sample. Other DNA sequences of this sample code for an identical CDR3. The gene calls are TRBV7-9 and TRBJ1-1, with D uncertain. The germline CDR1 and CDR2 sequences are SEHNR and FQNEAQ (reference sequence). V lost 5 bases, J lost 0 bases, and 7 bases lay in between. This CDR3 is 13 amino acids long. The CDR3 protein is CASSTSLNTEAFF. CDR3 DNA: TGTGCCAGCAGCACCAGCCTGAACACTGAAGCTTTCTTT.

The genes are TRBV28 and TRBJ2-1, with TRBD1 identical over 8 bases. Germline CDR1 and CDR2: MDHEN and SYDVKM. Losses at the gene ends were 7 bases for V and 3 bases for J; bases not matched to a gene: 8. The CDR3 extends over 15 amino acids. The CDR3 loop is CASNPQGAGYNEQFF. CDR3 sequence (DNA): TGTGCCAGCAACCCTCAGGGGGCGGGCTACAATGAGCAGTTCTTC.

The rearrangement uses TRBV10-3 and TRBJ2-3; D may correspond to TRBD1 or TRBD2 (5 bases each). The CDR3 has 16 residues. CDR1 and CDR2 from the germline V gene are ENHRY and SYGVKD. V was cut by 6 bases and J by 2 bases, with 18 bases left in between. The CDR3 DNA reads as TGTGCCATCAGCCCCCTCGAGGGGCTTAACACAGATACGCAGTATTTT. Translation gives CAISPLEGLNTDTQYF.

This clone was counted a single time. The V call is TRBV10-2, the J call TRBJ1-1; 9 bases line up with TRBD1. V gave up 2 bases and J gave up 4 bases; unmatched junction bases: 5. CDR1 WSHSY and CDR2 SAAADI come from the germline V gene. CDR3 length equals 15 residues. This CDR3 reads CASSEGQGSSTEAFF. For the CDR3, the DNA is TGCGCCAGCAGTGAGGGACAGGGGAGTAGCACTGAAGCTTTCTTT.

V and J are TRBV27 and TRBJ2-5; the match to TRBD1 covers 9 bases. This CDR3 is 14 amino acids long. After removal of 4 bases from V and 5 bases from J, the junction contained 5 bases not matched to a gene. Germline V gene lookup returns CDR1 MNHEY and CDR2 SMNVEV (reference sequence). This CDR3 is CASSWDREGETQYF. DNA for the CDR3: TGTGCCAGCAGTTGGGACAGGGAGGGGGAGACCCAGTACTTC.

V is TRBV4-3 and J is TRBJ1-1; no firm D call. Germline CDR1 LGHNA, CDR2 YSLEER. The CDR3 is made up of 14 amino acids. Between the trimmed V and J ends, which lost 4 bases and 3 bases, there was a span of 12 bases. This CDR3 is CASSRESGDTEAFF. CDR3 DNA sequence: TGCGCCAGCAGCCGGGAATCAGGAGACACTGAAGCTTTCTTT.

V is TRBV6-1 and J is TRBJ1-2; tentative D call: TRBD1 (6 bases). Germline lookup yields CDR1 MNHNS and CDR2 SASEGT. V was clipped by 3 bases and J by 3 bases, with 17 bases between them. This CDR3 is built from 16 residues. CDR3 amino acids: CASSDHDLGQYYGYTF. CDR3 nucleotides: TGTGCCAGCAGTGATCACGACCTTGGACAGTACTATGGCTACACCTTC.

The V and J genes are TRBV7-9 and TRBJ2-7, with TRBD2 identical over 9 bases. This CDR3 spans 15 amino acids. J lost 2 bases, V lost 7 bases, and 9 bases had no gene match. Germline-derived CDR1 and CDR2 are SEHNR and FQNEAQ (reference sequence). The CDR3 sequence is CASTSWASGAYEQYF. The CDR3 nucleotides read TGTGCCAGCACCTCGTGGGCTAGCGGGGCCTACGAGCAGTACTTC.

This clone was picked up one time. This rearrangement joins TRBV6-6 to TRBJ1-2; the D is unclear. The CDR3 covers 16 residues. Looked up from germline, CDR1 is MNHNY and CDR2 is SVGAGI (reference sequence). Trimming took 7 bases from V and 2 from J, leaving 20 bases between them. CDR3: CASNQYGHKDNYGYTF. The DNA of the CDR3 is TGTGCCAGCAACCAATACGGCCATAAGGACAACTATGGCTACACCTTC.

As for this clone: Other nucleotide sequences in the sample specify the same CDR3. The genes are TRBV5-5 and TRBJ2-7; the D is unclear. The germline V gene has CDR1 SGHKS and CDR2 YYEKEE (reference sequence). There are 12 residues in the CDR3. V was clipped by 4 bases and J by 1 base, with 6 bases between them. CDR3 sequence reads: CASSPSSYEQYF. The CDR3 DNA follows: TGTGCCAGCAGCCCGTCGTCCTACGAGCAGTACTTC.

The chain employs TRBV19 and TRBJ2-7; D is unclear. With 3 bases removed from V and 10 bases from J, the gap between germline ends came to 10 bases. The CDR3 length is 11 residues. The germline CDR1 and CDR2 sequences are LNHDA and SQIVND (reference sequence). CDR3 in amino acids: CASSIGLDQYF. The CDR3 DNA reads as TGTGCCAGTAGTATTGGCCTGGATCAGTACTTC.